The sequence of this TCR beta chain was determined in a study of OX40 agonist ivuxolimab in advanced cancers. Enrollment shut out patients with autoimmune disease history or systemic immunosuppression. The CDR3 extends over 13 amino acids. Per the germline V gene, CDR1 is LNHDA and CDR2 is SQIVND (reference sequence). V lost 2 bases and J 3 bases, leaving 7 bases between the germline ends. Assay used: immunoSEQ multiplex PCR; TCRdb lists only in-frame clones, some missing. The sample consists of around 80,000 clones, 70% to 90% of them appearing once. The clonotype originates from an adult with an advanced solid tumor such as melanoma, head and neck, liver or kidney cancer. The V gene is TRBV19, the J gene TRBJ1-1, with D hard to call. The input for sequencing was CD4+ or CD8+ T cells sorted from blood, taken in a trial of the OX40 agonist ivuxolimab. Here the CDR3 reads CASSISPDTEAFF. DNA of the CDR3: TGTGCCAGTAGTATAAGTCCGGACACTGAAGCTTTCTTT.